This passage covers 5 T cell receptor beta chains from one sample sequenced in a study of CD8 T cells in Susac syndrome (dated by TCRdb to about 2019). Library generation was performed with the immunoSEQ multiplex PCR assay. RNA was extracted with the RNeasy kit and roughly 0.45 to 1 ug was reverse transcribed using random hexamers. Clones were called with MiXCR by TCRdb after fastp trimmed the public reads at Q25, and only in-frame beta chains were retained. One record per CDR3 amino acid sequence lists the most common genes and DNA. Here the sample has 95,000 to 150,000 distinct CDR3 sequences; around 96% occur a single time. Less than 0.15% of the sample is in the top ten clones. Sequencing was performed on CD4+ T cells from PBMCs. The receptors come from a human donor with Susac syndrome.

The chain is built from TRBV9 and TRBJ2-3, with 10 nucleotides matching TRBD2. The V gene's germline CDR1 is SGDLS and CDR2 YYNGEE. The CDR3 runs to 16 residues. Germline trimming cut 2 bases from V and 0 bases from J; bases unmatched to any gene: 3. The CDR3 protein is CASSVSGRPSTDTQYF. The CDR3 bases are TGTGCCAGCAGCGTTAGCGGGAGGCCCAGCACAGATACGCAGTATTTT.

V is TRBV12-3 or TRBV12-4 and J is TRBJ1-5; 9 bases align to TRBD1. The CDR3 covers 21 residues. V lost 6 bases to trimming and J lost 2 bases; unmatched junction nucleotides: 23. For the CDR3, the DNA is TGTGCCAGCAGCCTTCAGCTGACGGGACAGGGAAAGGTAATCGGCAATCAGCCCCAGCATTTT. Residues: CASSLQLTGQGKVIGNQPQHF.

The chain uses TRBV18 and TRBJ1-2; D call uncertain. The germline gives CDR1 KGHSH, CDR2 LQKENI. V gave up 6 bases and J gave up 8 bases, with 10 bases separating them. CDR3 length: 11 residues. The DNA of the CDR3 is TGTGCCAGCTCCCCCGTGGACGGCTACACCTTC. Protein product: CASSPVDGYTF.

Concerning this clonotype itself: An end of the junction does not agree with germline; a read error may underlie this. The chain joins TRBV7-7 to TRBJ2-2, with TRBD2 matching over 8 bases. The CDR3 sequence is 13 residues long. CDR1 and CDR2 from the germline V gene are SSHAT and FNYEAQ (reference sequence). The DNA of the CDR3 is TGTGCTAGCACGCCGCGGGGGGCCGGGGAGCTGTTTTTT. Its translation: CASTPRGAGELFF.

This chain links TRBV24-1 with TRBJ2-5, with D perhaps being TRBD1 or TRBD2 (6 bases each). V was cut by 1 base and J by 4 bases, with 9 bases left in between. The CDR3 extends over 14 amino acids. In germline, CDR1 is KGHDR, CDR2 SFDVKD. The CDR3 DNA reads TGTGCCACCAGTGATTTTGGAGGGGGAGAGACCCAGTACTTC. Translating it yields CATSDFGGGETQYF.